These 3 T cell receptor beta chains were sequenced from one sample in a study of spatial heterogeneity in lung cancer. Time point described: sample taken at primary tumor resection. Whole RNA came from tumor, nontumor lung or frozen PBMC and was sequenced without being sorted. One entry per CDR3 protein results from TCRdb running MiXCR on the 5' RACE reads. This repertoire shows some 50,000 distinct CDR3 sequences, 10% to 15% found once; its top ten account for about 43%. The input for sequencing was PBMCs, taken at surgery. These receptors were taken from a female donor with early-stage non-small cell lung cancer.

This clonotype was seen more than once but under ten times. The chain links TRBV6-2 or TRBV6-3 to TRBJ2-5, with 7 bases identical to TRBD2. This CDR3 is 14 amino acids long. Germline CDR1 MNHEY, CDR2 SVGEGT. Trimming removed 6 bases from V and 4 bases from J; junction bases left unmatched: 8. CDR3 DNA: TGTGCCAGCAGCCCCCTAGGGAGGGGAGAGACCCAGTACTTC. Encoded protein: CASSPLGRGETQYF.

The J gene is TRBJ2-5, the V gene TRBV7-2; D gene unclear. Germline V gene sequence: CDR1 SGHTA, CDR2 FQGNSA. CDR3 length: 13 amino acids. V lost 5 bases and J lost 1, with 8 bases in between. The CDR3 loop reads CASSVLAQETQYF. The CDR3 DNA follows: TGTGCCAGCAGCGTTCTTGCCCAAGAGACCCAGTACTTC.

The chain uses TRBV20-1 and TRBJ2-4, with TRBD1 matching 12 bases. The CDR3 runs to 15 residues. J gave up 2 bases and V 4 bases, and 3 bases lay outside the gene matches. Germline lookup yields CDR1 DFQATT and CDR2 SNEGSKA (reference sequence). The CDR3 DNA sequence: TGCAGTGCTATGGGACAGGGGGCGACCAAAAACATTCAGTACTTC. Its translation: CSAMGQGATKNIQYF.